This T cell receptor beta chain appears in the sequencing data of a study of identical twins. Whole-study results and caveats: Not following the same donors, the study drew its conclusions from cross-sectional statistical analysis.

With template switching, a universal primer site was added, and the cDNA carried unique molecular identifiers. TCRdb redid the calling of the 5' RACE reads with MiXCR, one entry per CDR3 protein. This table holds 400,000 to 500,000 distinct CDR3 sequences, over 11% found once. Healthy Caucasians alone served as donors. Remarks on this clonotype: The antigen is unknown.

This sample also appeared in a second study, on yellow fever vaccine responses in identical twins.

The receptor was derived from a woman under 30 in good health. Input material: CD4+ T cells sorted from blood.

The CDR3 DNA is TGTGCCAGCAGGGCCGGGGTCCTAGCGGGGGTACAAGAGACCCAGTACTTC. It yields the protein CASRAGVLAGVQETQYF. This chain connects TRBV2 to TRBJ2-5, with TRBD2 matching 10 bases. Germline assignment: CDR1 SNHLY and CDR2 FYNNEI. V shed 6 bases, J shed 2 bases, and the junction held 12 bases outside the gene matches. The CDR3 has 17 amino acids.